The present TCR beta chain was sequenced within a study of OX40 agonist ivuxolimab in advanced cancers. Study summary: Patients in the trial were receiving intravenous ivuxolimab every 2 weeks, at doses of 0.01 to 10 mg/kg. Antecedent anti-PD-1, anti-PD-L1 or anti-CTLA-4 therapy was permissible, with roughly 36% having received some.

The germline V gene has CDR1 MNHNY and CDR2 SVGAGI (reference sequence). J lost 3 bases, V lost 6 bases, and 2 bases had no gene match. This CDR3 contains 13 residues. Clones were sequenced by immunoSEQ multiplex PCR, and TCRdb holds only the in-frame ones, with some missing. The sample lists roughly 53,000 clones, roughly 84% occurring once. This receptor was identified in an adult with an advanced solid tumor such as melanoma, head and neck, liver or kidney cancer. V usage is TRBV6-6 and J usage is TRBJ2-7, with 10 positions matching TRBD1. Sequencing used CD4+ or CD8+ T cells sorted from blood, obtained in a trial of the OX40 agonist ivuxolimab. This CDR3 is CASSRDRGYEQYF. The CDR3 nucleotides are TGTGCCAGCAGCCGGGACAGGGGCTACGAGCAGTACTTC.